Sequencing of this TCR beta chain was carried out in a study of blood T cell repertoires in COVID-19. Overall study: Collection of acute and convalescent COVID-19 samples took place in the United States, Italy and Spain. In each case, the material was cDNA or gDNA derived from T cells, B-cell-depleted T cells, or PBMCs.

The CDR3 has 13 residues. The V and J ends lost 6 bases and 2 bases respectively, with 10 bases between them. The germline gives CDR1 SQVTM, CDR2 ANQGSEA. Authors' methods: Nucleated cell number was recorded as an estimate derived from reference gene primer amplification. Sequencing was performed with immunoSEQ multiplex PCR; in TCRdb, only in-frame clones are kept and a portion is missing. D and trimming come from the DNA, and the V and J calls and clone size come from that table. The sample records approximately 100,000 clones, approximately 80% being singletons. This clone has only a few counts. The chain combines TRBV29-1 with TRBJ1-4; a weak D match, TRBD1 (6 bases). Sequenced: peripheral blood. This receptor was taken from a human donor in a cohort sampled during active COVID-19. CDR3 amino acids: CSVVGQTNEKLFF. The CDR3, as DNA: TGCAGCGTGGTAGGACAGACTAATGAAAAACTGTTTTTT.